The 30 T cell receptor beta chains in this list originate from one sample, sequenced in a study of long-term antiretroviral therapy in people with HIV. Researchers ran immunoSEQ v3.0 at survey level. Assay: immunoSEQ multiplex PCR; the TCRdb copy retains only in-frame clones and omits some. The sample contains more than 20,000 clones, around 81% of which appear only once. The starting material was unsorted PBMCs, obtained approximately 4 years after starting antiretroviral therapy. These receptors were taken from a man aged 18 to 29 with HIV.

V and J are TRBV10-2 and TRBJ2-7; no clear D. V lost 11 bases, J lost 5 bases, and 13 bases lay in between. Germline-derived CDR1 and CDR2 are WSHSY and SAAADI. The CDR3 has 11 amino acids. This CDR3 reads CACAGYHEQYF. CDR3 sequence (DNA): TGCGCCTGTGCCGGGTACCACGAGCAGTACTTC.

The chain carries TRBV7-8 and TRBJ1-6; no clear D gene. Germline CDR1 is SGHVS and CDR2 is FQNEAQ. The CDR3 has 17 amino acids. V gave up 5 bases and J gave up 0 bases, with 14 bases separating them. Here the CDR3 reads CASSASLQISYNSPLHF. The CDR3 bases are TGTGCCAGCAGCGCGAGTTTACAGATCTCCTATAATTCACCCCTCCACTTT.

The rearrangement links TRBV11-2 to TRBJ2-2, with 7 bases aligning to TRBD1. CDR1 and CDR2 from the germline V gene are SGHAT and FQNNGV. The CDR3 runs to 15 residues. V was pared by 5 bases and J by 2 bases, with 5 bases of the junction left unmatched. In DNA, the CDR3 is TGTGCCAGCAGCCAGGGACAGCTTAACACCGGGGAGCTGTTTTTT. It yields the protein CASSQGQLNTGELFF.

The chain combines TRBV7-8 with TRBJ2-1, with a tentative D call TRBD2 (6 bases). Trimming took 6 bases from V and 4 from J, leaving 16 bases between them. Germline CDR1 reads SGHVS; CDR2 reads FQNEAQ. The CDR3 runs to 15 residues. The CDR3 region is CASSPGAGLYNEQFF. DNA for the CDR3: TGTGCCAGCAGTCCGGGAGCTGGTCTATACAATGAGCAGTTCTTC.

The chain links TRBV5-4 to TRBJ2-1; tentative D call: TRBD2 (6 bases). The CDR3 has 14 residues. Trimming shortened V by 5 bases and J by 5 bases, and 14 bases separated the two germline ends. Germline-derived CDR1 and CDR2 are SGHNT and YYREEE (reference sequence). CDR3 loop: CASRSRDGNNEQFF. The CDR3 DNA reads TGTGCCAGCAGATCGCGGGACGGCAACAATGAGCAGTTCTTC.

Concerning this clone: One junction end disagrees with the germline gene, perhaps due to a read error. The V and J genes are TRBV29-1 and TRBJ1-1; D not certain. Germline V gene sequence: CDR1 SQVTM, CDR2 ANQGSEA. The CDR3 sequence is 15 residues long. The CDR3 here is CSVFRSQRGLTEVFF. CDR3 coding DNA: TGCAGCGTCTTTAGGTCTCAGCGGGGATTGACTGAAGTTTTCTTT.

The chain links TRBV5-4 to TRBJ1-3; the match to TRBD1 covers 8 bases. With V trimmed by 7 bases and J by 4 bases, 16 bases remained unmatched. This CDR3 comprises 17 residues. Germline V CDR1 and CDR2: SGHNT, YYREEE (reference sequence). This CDR3 reads CASAKTGGPGLGNTIYF. In nucleotides, the CDR3 is TGTGCCAGCGCCAAAACAGGGGGGCCGGGGCTGGGAAACACCATATATTTT.

This chain connects TRBV7-8 to TRBJ2-7, with a tentative D call TRBD2 (7 bases). The V end lost 7 bases, the J end lost 1 base, and 23 bases lay between the germline ends. CDR1 and CDR2 (germline): SGHVS, FQNEAQ. The CDR3 spans 17 residues. CDR3 DNA sequence: TGTGCCAGCATTAGGGGGGGGTCCCAGGGGAATTCCTACGAGCAGTACTTC. This gives the protein CASIRGGSQGNSYEQYF.

The chain uses TRBV7-8 and TRBJ1-2, with D possibly being TRBD1 (6 bases). From germline, CDR1 is SGHVS and CDR2 FQNEAQ. CDR3 size: 15 residues. The V end was cut by 5 bases, the J end by 2 bases, with 15 bases between. Here the CDR3 DNA reads TGTGCCAGCAGCCCGGAGGGGGGCATCAACTATGGCTACACCTTC. Its protein product is CASSPEGGINYGYTF.

The chain combines TRBV28 with TRBJ2-7; unclear D gene. Trimming left V 5 bases short and J 1 base short, with 9 bases between. Looked up from germline, CDR1 is MDHEN and CDR2 is SYDVKM. The CDR3 is 13 residues long. CDR3 protein: CASSSAQSYEQYV. CDR3 DNA: TGTGCCAGCAGTAGCGCGCAATCCTACGAGCAGTACGTC.

The gene calls are TRBV5-1 and TRBJ1-1, with 9 bases lining up with TRBD1. Germline V CDR1 and CDR2: SGHRS, YFSETQ. There are 17 residues in the CDR3. V shed 0 bases, J shed 1 base, and the junction held 7 bases outside the gene matches. This CDR3 is CASSLGTGAYSNTEAFF. Written as DNA, the CDR3 is TGCGCCAGCAGCTTGGGGACAGGGGCTTACTCGAACACTGAAGCTTTCTTT.

The V gene is TRBV27, the J gene TRBJ1-4; TRBD1 matches at 9 bases. The CDR3 has 15 residues. Per the germline V gene, CDR1 is MNHEY and CDR2 is SMNVEV (reference sequence). Trimming took 3 bases from V and 10 from J; bases not matched to a gene: 9. This CDR3 reads CASSFSGQGFGKLFF. CDR3 nucleotides: TGTGCCAGCAGTTTTTCGGGACAGGGATTTGGAAAACTGTTTTTT.

This chain uses TRBV9 with TRBJ1-2; D gene unclear. From germline, CDR1 is SGDLS and CDR2 YYNGEE. This CDR3 spans 15 amino acids. V lost 0 bases and J lost 4, with 13 bases in between. In DNA form, the CDR3 reads TGTGCCAGCAGCGTAGGGCACAGCGGGTCCTATGGCTACACCTTC. Translation: CASSVGHSGSYGYTF.

The rearrangement joins TRBV9 to TRBJ2-1; 7 nucleotides align to TRBD2. Germline loops: CDR1 SGDLS, CDR2 YYNGEE. The CDR3 extends over 15 amino acids. Trimming took 2 bases from V and 3 from J; bases not matched to a gene: 5. The CDR3 loop is CASSVRGGDYNEQFF. The DNA for the CDR3 is TGTGCCAGCAGCGTTCGCGGGGGAGACTACAATGAGCAGTTCTTC. The whole variable domain, filled in from reference TRBV9 and TRBJ2-1, reads DSGVTQTPKHLITATGQRVTLRCSPRSGDLSVYWYQQSLDQGLQFLIQYYNGEERAKGNILERFSAQQFPDLHSELNLSSLELGDSALYFCASSVRGGDYNEQFFGPGTRLTVL.

The table lists this clone with a few counts. The gene calls are TRBV7-8 and TRBJ1-2; TRBD1 might be the D (6 bases). Germline V CDR1 and CDR2: SGHVS, FQNEAQ. V dropped 5 bases and J dropped 8 bases, with 15 bases sitting between them. The CDR3 is 13 amino acids. The DNA of the CDR3 is TGTGCCAGCAGCCCGACAGGATCGGGAGGCTACACCTTC. Translating it yields CASSPTGSGGYTF.

The rearrangement links TRBV6-5 to TRBJ2-7; weak D call: TRBD1 (5 bases). The V gene's germline CDR1 is MNHEY and CDR2 SVGAGI. This CDR3 contains 14 residues. Trimming left V 6 bases short and J 0 bases short, with 12 bases between. The CDR3 sequence: CASRLGLPSYEQYF. Written as DNA, the CDR3 is TGTGCCAGCAGGCTGGGGCTCCCCTCCTACGAGCAGTACTTC.

This chain uses TRBV7-8 with TRBJ2-5; no reliable D call. The CDR3 has 13 residues. Trimming removed 3 bases from V and 2 bases from J, with 7 bases in between. The V gene's germline CDR1 is SGHVS and CDR2 FQNEAQ. The CDR3 DNA follows: TGTGCCAGCAGCTTCTCCCGGCAAGAGACCCAGTACTTC. It codes for CASSFSRQETQYF.

This clone is labeled medium-sized. V is TRBV19 and J is TRBJ1-5, with unresolved D. V was clipped by 7 bases and J by 9 bases, with 16 bases between them. In germline, CDR1 is LNHDA, CDR2 SQIVND (reference sequence). The CDR3 is made up of 13 amino acids. CDR3 loop: CASKGQDVVPQHF. The CDR3 DNA reads TGTGCCAGTAAGGGCCAGGACGTAGTGCCCCAGCATTTT.

The gene calls are TRBV5-5 and TRBJ2-5; D possibly corresponds to TRBD2 (7 bases). This CDR3 has 14 amino acids. The V gene's germline CDR1 is SGHKS and CDR2 YYEKEE (reference sequence). Trimming cost V 0 bases and J 4 bases, with 10 bases left between them. CDR3 DNA sequence: TGTGCCAGCAGCTTGGTTGGGGGGGCAGAGACCCAGTACTTC. Amino acid sequence: CASSLVGGAETQYF.

This clone showed up just a few times. The chain is built from TRBV2 and TRBJ1-1; D unresolved. The CDR3 is 13 amino acids. V dropped 4 bases and J dropped 0 bases, with 6 bases sitting between them. CDR1 is SNHLY and CDR2 is FYNNEI in the germline V gene. The CDR3 is CASSGLMNTEAFF. The DNA for the CDR3 is TGTGCCAGCAGTGGACTGATGAACACTGAAGCTTTCTTT.

The chain has TRBV18 and TRBJ2-7; 9 bases are a match to TRBD1. This CDR3 has 16 residues. With V trimmed by 6 bases and J by 4 bases, 13 bases remained unmatched. CDR1 and CDR2 (germline): KGHSH, LQKENI. Written as DNA, the CDR3 is TGTGCCAGCTCTCGGGGGTCGGGACAGGGAAGATACGAGCAGTACTTC. It encodes CASSRGSGQGRYEQYF.

The rearrangement uses TRBV27 and TRBJ2-1; D unresolved. The CDR3 runs to 13 residues. V was trimmed by 4 bases and J by 6 bases, leaving 10 bases between them. Germline V gives CDR1 MNHEY, CDR2 SMNVEV (reference sequence). CDR3 sequence reads: CASSSPTGNEQFF. The CDR3 bases are TGTGCCAGCAGTTCTCCCACGGGCAATGAGCAGTTCTTC.

The rearrangement joins TRBV19 to TRBJ2-1, with TRBD1 matching 12 bases. Germline values: CDR1 LNHDA, CDR2 SQIVND (reference sequence). Unmatched junction bases numbered 8, after V lost 6 bases and J lost 8 bases. The CDR3 sequence is 15 residues long. The chain's CDR3 is CASRDGTGGEYEQFF. The DNA of the CDR3 is TGTGCCAGTAGGGACGGGACAGGGGGCGAATATGAGCAGTTCTTC.

The V call is TRBV13, the J call TRBJ2-3; no definite D call. The CDR3 totals 16 residues. Germline V gene sequence: CDR1 PRHDT, CDR2 FYEKMQ (reference sequence). Trimming cost V 4 bases and J 2 bases, with 16 bases left between them. CDR3 sequence: CASSSPRASYTDTQYF. The DNA of the CDR3 is TGTGCCAGCAGCTCCCCTAGGGCGAGCTACACAGATACGCAGTATTTT.

This chain links TRBV11-2 with TRBJ1-1, with TRBD1 matching 7 bases. V shed 3 bases, J shed 1 base, and the junction held 2 bases outside the gene matches. Germline V gene lookup returns CDR1 SGHAT and CDR2 FQNNGV. CDR3 size: 14 residues. CDR3 sequence (DNA): TGTGCCAGCAGCTTTCAGGGGGGGAACACTGAAGCTTTCTTT. It yields the protein CASSFQGGNTEAFF.

The chain has TRBV10-2 and TRBJ1-3, with 7 bases that match TRBD1. The CDR3 extends over 16 amino acids. Germline CDR1 and CDR2: WSHSY and SAAADI. Trimming at V came to 6 bases and at J to 0 bases, leaving 8 bases not matched to a gene. CDR3 DNA: TGCGCCAGCAGCGGCACAGGGGCGGTCTCTGGAAACACCATATATTTT. Protein: CASSGTGAVSGNTIYF.

J is TRBJ2-5 and V is TRBV30, with TRBD2 matching over 12 bases. This CDR3 is 15 amino acids long. J gave up 3 bases and V 0 bases, and 2 bases lay outside the gene matches. Germline V gene lookup returns CDR1 GTSNPN and CDR2 SVGIG (reference sequence). The CDR3 nucleotides are TGTGCCTGGAGTGTCGGACTAGCGGGGAAAGAGACCCAGTACTTC. Its protein product is CAWSVGLAGKETQYF.

V usage is TRBV7-8 and J usage is TRBJ2-2, with a possible D match to TRBD2 (7 bases). Germline CDR1 reads SGHVS; CDR2 reads FQNEAQ. V was cut by 3 bases and J by 8 bases, with 16 bases left in between. CDR3 length: 15 residues. The CDR3 loop is CASSLPTGGAGELFF. The CDR3 region has the DNA TGTGCCAGCAGCTTGCCCACTGGGGGGGCAGGGGAGCTGTTTTTT.

The chain is built from TRBV6-6 and TRBJ2-2, with D perhaps TRBD1 (5 bases). The CDR3 runs 14 residues. The germline V gene encodes CDR1 MNHNY and CDR2 SVGAGI (reference sequence). The V and J ends lost 7 bases and 1 base respectively, with 10 bases between them. The CDR3 protein is CASTQGVNTGELFF. DNA of the CDR3: TGTGCCAGCACCCAGGGTGTGAACACCGGGGAGCTGTTTTTT.

The chain links TRBV18 to TRBJ1-1, with D uncertain. The CDR3 loop spans 15 amino acids. Germline CDR1 is KGHSH and CDR2 is LQKENI. V was cut by 1 base and J by 3 bases, with 12 bases left in between. CDR3 DNA: TGTGCCAGCTCACCACGACTTCCGCTTCACACTGAAGCTTTCTTT. Protein sequence: CASSPRLPLHTEAFF.